The entry that follows covers one TCR beta chain sequence. Its cognate antigen is unknown. Germline trimming cut 1 base from V and 5 bases from J; bases unmatched to any gene: 12. The CDR3 covers 18 residues. Germline assignment: CDR1 MGHDK and CDR2 SYGVNS. Some clones are missing from TCRdb's copy, which holds only in-frame ones; the method was immunoSEQ multiplex PCR. The table has 2 million to 3 million clones, 93% seen once. This sample stems from a study of shared clonotypes between healthy human individuals. Study conclusions and caveats: In the sorted subsets, rarefaction showed sequencing was incomplete despite large depth.

The chain joins TRBV25-1 to TRBJ2-3; 10 positions agree with TRBD1. The sample was naive CD4+ T cells from PBMCs. Regarding subset: CD45RA+ positively selected. This TCR was recovered from a man between 18 and 35 years old in good health. Some clones in this sample may be carry-over from other donors' samples. CDR3 coding DNA: TGTGCCAGCAGTGAATGGGGTGTTCGACAGGGGGCGGGAGATACGCAGTATTTT. This gives the protein CASSEWGVRQGAGDTQYF.